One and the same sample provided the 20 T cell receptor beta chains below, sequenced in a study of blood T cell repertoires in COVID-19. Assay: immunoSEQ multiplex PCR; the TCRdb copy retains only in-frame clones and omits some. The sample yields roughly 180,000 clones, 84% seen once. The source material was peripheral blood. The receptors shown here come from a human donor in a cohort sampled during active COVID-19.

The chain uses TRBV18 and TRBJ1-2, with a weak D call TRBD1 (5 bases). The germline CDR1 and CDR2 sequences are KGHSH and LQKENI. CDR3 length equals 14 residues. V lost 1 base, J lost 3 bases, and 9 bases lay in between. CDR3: CASSPQSRDYGYTF. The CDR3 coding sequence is TGTGCCAGCTCACCACAGTCCAGGGACTATGGCTACACCTTC.

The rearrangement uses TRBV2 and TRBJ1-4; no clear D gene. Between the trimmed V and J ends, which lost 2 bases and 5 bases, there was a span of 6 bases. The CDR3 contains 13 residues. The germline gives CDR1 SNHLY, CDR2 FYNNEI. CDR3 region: CASSETGNEKLFF. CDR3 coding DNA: TGTGCCAGCAGTGAAACCGGGAATGAAAAACTGTTTTTT. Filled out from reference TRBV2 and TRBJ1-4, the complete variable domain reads EPEVTQTPSHQVTQMGQEVILRCVPISNHLYFYWYRQILGQKVEFLVSFYNNEISEKSEIFDDQFSVERPDGSNFTLKIRSTKLEDSAMYFCASSETGNEKLFFGSGTQLSVL.

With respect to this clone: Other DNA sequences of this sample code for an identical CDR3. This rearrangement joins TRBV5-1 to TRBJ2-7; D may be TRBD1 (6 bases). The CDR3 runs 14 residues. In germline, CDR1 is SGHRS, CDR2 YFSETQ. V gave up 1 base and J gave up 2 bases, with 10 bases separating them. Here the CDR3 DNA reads TGCGCCAGCAGCTTGTCGTCAGGGGCCTACGAGCAGTACTTC. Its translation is CASSLSSGAYEQYF. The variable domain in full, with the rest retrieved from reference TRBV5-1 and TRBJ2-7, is KAGVTQTPRYLIKTRGQQVTLSCSPISGHRSVSWYQQTPGQGLQFLFEYFSETQRNKGNFPGRFSGRQFSNSRSEMNVSTLELGDSALYLCASSLSSGAYEQYFGPGTRLTVT.

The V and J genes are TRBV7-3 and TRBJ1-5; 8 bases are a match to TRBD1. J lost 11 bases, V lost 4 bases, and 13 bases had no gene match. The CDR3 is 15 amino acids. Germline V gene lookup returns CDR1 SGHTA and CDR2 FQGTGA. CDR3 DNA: TGTGCCAGCAGCTCCCCGGGACAGGAAGCTACGTCCCAGCATTTT. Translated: CASSSPGQEATSQHF.

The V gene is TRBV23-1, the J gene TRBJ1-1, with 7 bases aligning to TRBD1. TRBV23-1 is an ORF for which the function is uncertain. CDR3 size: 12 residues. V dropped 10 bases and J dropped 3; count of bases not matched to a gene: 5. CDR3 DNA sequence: TGCGCCACCAGACAGGGAGACACTGAAGCTTTCTTT. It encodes CATRQGDTEAFF.

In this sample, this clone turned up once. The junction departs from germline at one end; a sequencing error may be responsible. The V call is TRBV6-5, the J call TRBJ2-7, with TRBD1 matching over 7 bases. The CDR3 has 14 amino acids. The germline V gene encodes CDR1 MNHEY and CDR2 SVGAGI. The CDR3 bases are TGTGCCAGCATTTACGGGACAGCCGCCTTGGAGCAGTACTTC. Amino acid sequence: CASIYGTAALEQYF.

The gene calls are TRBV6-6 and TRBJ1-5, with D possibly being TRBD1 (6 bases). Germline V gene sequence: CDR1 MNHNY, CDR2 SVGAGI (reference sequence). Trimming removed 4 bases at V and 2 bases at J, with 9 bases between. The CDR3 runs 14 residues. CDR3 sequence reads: CASSSRQGNQPQHF. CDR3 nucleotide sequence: TGTGCCAGCAGTTCACGACAGGGCAATCAGCCCCAGCATTTT.

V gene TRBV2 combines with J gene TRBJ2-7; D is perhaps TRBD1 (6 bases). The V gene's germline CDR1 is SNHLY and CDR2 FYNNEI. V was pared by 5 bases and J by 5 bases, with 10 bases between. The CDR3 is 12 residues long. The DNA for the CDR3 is TGTGCCAGCAGTTCCACAGGGCACGAGCAGTACTTC. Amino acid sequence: CASSSTGHEQYF. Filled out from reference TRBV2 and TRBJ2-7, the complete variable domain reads EPEVTQTPSHQVTQMGQEVILRCVPISNHLYFYWYRQILGQKVEFLVSFYNNEISEKSEIFDDQFSVERPDGSNFTLKIRSTKLEDSAMYFCASSSTGHEQYFGPGTRLTVT.

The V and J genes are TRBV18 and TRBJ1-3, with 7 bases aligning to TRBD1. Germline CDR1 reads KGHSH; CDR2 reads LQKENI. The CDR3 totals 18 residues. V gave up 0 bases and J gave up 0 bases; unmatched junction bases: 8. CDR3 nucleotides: TGTGCCAGCTCACCACCGGGACAGCTTCTGAGCTCTGGAAACACCATATATTTT. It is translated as CASSPPGQLLSSGNTIYF.

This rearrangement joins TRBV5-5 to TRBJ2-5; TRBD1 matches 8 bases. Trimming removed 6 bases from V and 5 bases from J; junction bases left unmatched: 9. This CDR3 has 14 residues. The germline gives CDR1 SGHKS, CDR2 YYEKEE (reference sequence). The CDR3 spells CASIQGASGETQYF. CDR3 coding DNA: TGTGCCAGCATCCAGGGGGCTTCGGGGGAGACCCAGTACTTC.

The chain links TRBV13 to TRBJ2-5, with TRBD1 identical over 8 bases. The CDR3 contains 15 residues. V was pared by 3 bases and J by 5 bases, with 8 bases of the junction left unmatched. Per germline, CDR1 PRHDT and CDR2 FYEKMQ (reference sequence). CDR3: CASSFPQGALETQYF. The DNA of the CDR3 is TGTGCCAGCAGCTTCCCCCAGGGGGCGCTTGAGACCCAGTACTTC.

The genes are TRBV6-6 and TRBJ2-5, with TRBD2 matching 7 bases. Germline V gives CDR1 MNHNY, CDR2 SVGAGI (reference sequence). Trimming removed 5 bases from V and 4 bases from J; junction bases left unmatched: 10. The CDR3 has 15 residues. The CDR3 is CASSNNLGGSETQYF. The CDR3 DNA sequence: TGTGCCAGCAGTAACAATCTCGGGGGGTCAGAGACCCAGTACTTC.

The CDR3 DNA sequence: TGTGCCAGCAGACAAGAACAGGGCCCAGAGACCCAGTACTTC. It translates to CASRQEQGPETQYF. V and J are TRBV7-2 and TRBJ2-5, with D possibly TRBD1 on 6 matching bases. The CDR3 length is 14 residues. With 6 bases removed from V and 4 bases from J, the gap between germline ends came to 15 bases. The germline gives CDR1 SGHTA, CDR2 FQGNSA.

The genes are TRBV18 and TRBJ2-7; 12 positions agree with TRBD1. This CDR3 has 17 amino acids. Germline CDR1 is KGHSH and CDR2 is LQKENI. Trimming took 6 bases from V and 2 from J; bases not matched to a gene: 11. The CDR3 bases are TGTGCCAGCTCGCACTCCCCCGGGACAGGGGGCGCCTACGAGCAGTACTTC. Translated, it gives CASSHSPGTGGAYEQYF. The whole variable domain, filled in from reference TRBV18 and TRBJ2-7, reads NAGVMQNPRHLVRRRGQEARLRCSPMKGHSHVYWYRQLPEEGLKFMVYLQKENIIDESGMPKERFSAEFPKEGPSILRIQQVVRGDSAAYFCASSHSPGTGGAYEQYFGPGTRLTVT.

CDR3: CAWSVSGHSNQPQHF. For the CDR3, the DNA is TGTGCCTGGAGTGTATCTGGACACAGCAATCAGCCCCAGCATTTT. The V gene is TRBV30, the J gene TRBJ1-5, with D perhaps TRBD1 (5 bases). Trimming cost V 0 bases and J 1 base, with 10 bases left between them. The CDR3 runs to 15 residues. Germline CDR1 reads GTSNPN; CDR2 reads SVGIG (reference sequence).

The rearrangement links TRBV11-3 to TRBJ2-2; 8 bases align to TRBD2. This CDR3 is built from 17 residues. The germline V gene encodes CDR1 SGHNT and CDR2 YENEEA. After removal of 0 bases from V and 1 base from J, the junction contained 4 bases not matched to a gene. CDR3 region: CASSLDHSGENTGELFF. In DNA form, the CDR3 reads TGTGCCAGCAGCTTAGACCATAGCGGGGAGAACACCGGGGAGCTGTTTTTT.

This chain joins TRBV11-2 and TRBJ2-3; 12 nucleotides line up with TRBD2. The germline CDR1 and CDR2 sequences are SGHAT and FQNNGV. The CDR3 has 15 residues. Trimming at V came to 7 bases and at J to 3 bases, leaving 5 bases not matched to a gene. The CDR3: CASILAGGVTDTQYF. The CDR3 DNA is TGTGCCAGCATCCTAGCGGGGGGGGTTACAGATACGCAGTATTTT.

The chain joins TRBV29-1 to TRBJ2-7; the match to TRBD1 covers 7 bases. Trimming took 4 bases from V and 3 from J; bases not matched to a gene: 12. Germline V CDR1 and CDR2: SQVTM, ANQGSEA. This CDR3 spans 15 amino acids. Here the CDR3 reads CSVGAGQGVIYEQYF. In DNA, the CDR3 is TGCAGCGTTGGGGCCGGGCAGGGGGTAATCTACGAGCAGTACTTC.

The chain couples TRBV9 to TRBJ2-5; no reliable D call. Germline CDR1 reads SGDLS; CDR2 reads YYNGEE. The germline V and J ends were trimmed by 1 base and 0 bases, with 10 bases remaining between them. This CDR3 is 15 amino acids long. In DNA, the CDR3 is TGTGCCAGCAGCGTAAACAGCAACGACCAAGAGACCCAGTACTTC. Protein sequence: CASSVNSNDQETQYF. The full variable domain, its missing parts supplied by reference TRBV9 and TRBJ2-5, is DSGVTQTPKHLITATGQRVTLRCSPRSGDLSVYWYQQSLDQGLQFLIQYYNGEERAKGNILERFSAQQFPDLHSELNLSSLELGDSALYFCASSVNSNDQETQYFGPGTRLLVL.

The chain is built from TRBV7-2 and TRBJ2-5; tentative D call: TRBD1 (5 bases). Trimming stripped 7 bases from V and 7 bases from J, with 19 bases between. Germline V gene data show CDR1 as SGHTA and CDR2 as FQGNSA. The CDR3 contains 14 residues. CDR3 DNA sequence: TGTGCCAGCACCACTTTTGGACACATTGGGACCCAGTACTTC. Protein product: CASTTFGHIGTQYF.